Below are 29 T cell receptor beta chains sequenced from a single sample in a study of blood T cell repertoires in COVID-19. The data were produced by immunoSEQ multiplex PCR, yet TCRdb's version contains in-frame clones alone and is incomplete. The table shows roughly 35,000 clones, with approximately 93% occurring only once. The sequenced sample was peripheral blood. The source is a human donor in a cohort sampled during active COVID-19.

This clone has only one observation. The chain joins TRBV10-3 to TRBJ1-1, with D perhaps matching TRBD1 (6 bases). CDR1 and CDR2 (germline): ENHRY, SYGVKD. Trimming left V 11 bases short and J 0 bases short, with 16 bases between. This CDR3 is built from 14 residues. Here the CDR3 reads CAVREDRMNTEAFF. CDR3 nucleotides: TGTGCCGTACGGGAGGACAGAATGAACACTGAAGCTTTCTTT.

The chain joins TRBV6-6 to TRBJ1-5, with D possibly being TRBD1 (6 bases). CDR1 MNHNY and CDR2 SVGAGI come from the germline V gene (reference sequence). CDR3 length: 16 amino acids. Trimming took 2 bases from V and 5 from J, leaving 16 bases between them. The CDR3 sequence is CASSYIGQMEDQPQHF. The CDR3 DNA sequence: TGTGCCAGCAGTTACATCGGACAGATGGAGGATCAGCCCCAGCATTTT.

The chain has TRBV18 and TRBJ2-1, with D possibly matching TRBD2 (6 bases). The CDR3 extends over 13 amino acids. Germline V gives CDR1 KGHSH, CDR2 LQKENI. V was shortened by 6 bases and J by 6 bases, with 12 bases between the two germline ends. The CDR3 here is CASSAGTANEQFF. Written as DNA, the CDR3 is TGTGCCAGCTCCGCGGGGACGGCCAATGAGCAGTTCTTC.

The gene calls are TRBV27 and TRBJ2-2; tentative D call: TRBD2 (6 bases). Trimming removed 6 bases at V and 3 bases at J, with 14 bases between. The length of the CDR3 is 15 residues. Germline CDR1 reads MNHEY; CDR2 reads SMNVEV (reference sequence). The CDR3 coding sequence is TGTGCCAGCAGACGGACGACGGGGGACACCGGGGAGCTGTTTTTT. This gives the protein CASRRTTGDTGELFF.

CDR3 DNA sequence: TGCAGTGCCGTAGGGACAAGGGTTCAGCATTTT. Amino acids: CSAVGTRVQHF. V gene TRBV20-1 combines with J gene TRBJ1-5; D may be TRBD1 (6 bases). This CDR3 spans 11 amino acids. Trimming shortened V by 6 bases and J by 13 bases, and 16 bases separated the two germline ends. Germline CDR1 is DFQATT and CDR2 is SNEGSKA (reference sequence).

The V call is TRBV6-5, the J call TRBJ1-3; D gene unclear. The length of the CDR3 is 15 residues. V lost 0 bases and J lost 4, with 10 bases in between. Germline V lookup: CDR1 MNHEY, CDR2 SVGAGI. This CDR3 reads CASSYSRAHGNTIYF. The DNA of the CDR3 is TGTGCCAGCAGTTACTCGAGGGCCCACGGAAACACCATATATTTT.

This rearrangement joins TRBV6-5 to TRBJ1-2; 9 nucleotides align to TRBD1. Germline CDR1 MNHEY, CDR2 SVGAGI. Trimming took 2 bases from V and 8 from J; bases not matched to a gene: 12. The CDR3 is made up of 16 amino acids. The CDR3 bases are TGTGCCAGCAGTTACACACCCTGGGACAGGGCCAAAGGCTACACCTTC. Its protein product is CASSYTPWDRAKGYTF.

This chain joins TRBV7-6 and TRBJ1-3; tentative D call: TRBD1 (5 bases). The V gene's germline CDR1 is SGHVS and CDR2 FNYEAQ. Trimming shortened V by 2 bases and J by 2 bases, and 10 bases separated the two germline ends. The CDR3 runs to 15 residues. For the CDR3, the DNA is TGTGCCAGCAGCTTAAACCGGGGGACTGGAAACACCATATATTTT. It is translated as CASSLNRGTGNTIYF. Full variable domain (rest looked up from reference TRBV7-6 and TRBJ1-3): GAGVSQSPRYKVTKRGQDVALRCDPISGHVSLYWYRQALGQGPEFLTYFNYEAQQDKSGLPNDRFSAERPEGSISTLTIQRTEQRDSAMYRCASSLNRGTGNTIYFGEGSWLTVV.

The chain has TRBV3-1 (or the pseudogene TRBV3-2) and TRBJ2-1, with 10 bases aligning to TRBD2. Looked up from germline, CDR1 is LGHDT and CDR2 is YNNKEL (reference sequence). Losses at the gene ends were 0 bases for V and 9 bases for J; bases not matched to a gene: 17. CDR3 length: 19 amino acids. The chain's CDR3 is CASSQDPPGASGSFGEQFF. In nucleotides, the CDR3 is TGTGCCAGCAGCCAAGACCCCCCCGGGGCTAGCGGGAGTTTCGGTGAGCAGTTCTTC.

The chain combines TRBV4-1 with TRBJ1-2; the match to TRBD1 covers 10 bases. The trim removed 1 base at V and 5 bases at J, leaving 7 bases unmatched. Germline V gives CDR1 MGHRA, CDR2 YSYEKL. The CDR3 consists of 16 residues. The CDR3 sequence: CASSQAPGQGFYGYTF. Here the CDR3 DNA reads TGCGCCAGCAGCCAAGCCCCGGGACAGGGGTTTTATGGCTACACCTTC.

The V and J genes are TRBV2 and TRBJ1-2, with TRBD1 as a possible D gene (5 bases). CDR3 length: 13 residues. Germline V CDR1 and CDR2: SNHLY, FYNNEI. Between the trimmed V and J ends, which lost 5 bases and 2 bases, there was a span of 9 bases. For the CDR3, the DNA is TGTGCCAGCAGTCCAGGGCCGAACTATGGCTACACCTTC. Translating gives CASSPGPNYGYTF.

The table lists this clone with a count of one. J is TRBJ1-1 and V is TRBV2, with 7 bases fitting TRBD1. The CDR3 spans 16 residues. J lost 1 base, V lost 1 base, and 6 bases had no gene match. CDR1 SNHLY and CDR2 FYNNEI come from the germline V gene. DNA for the CDR3: TGTGCCAGCAGTGAAGGGGCAGGGGGGACGAACACTGAAGCTTTCTTT. Its translation: CASSEGAGGTNTEAFF.

The V call is TRBV10-3, the J call TRBJ2-1; 7 bases agree with TRBD2. There are 16 residues in the CDR3. The V segment lost 0 bases and the J segment 6 bases; nucleotides outside the gene matches: 8. CDR1 is ENHRY and CDR2 is SYGVKD in the germline V gene. CDR3 residues: CAISESKTSNGNEQFF. The CDR3 DNA is TGTGCCATCAGTGAGTCAAAGACTAGCAATGGCAATGAGCAGTTCTTC.

The chain has TRBV5-6 and TRBJ1-5; 9 bases line up with TRBD1. Germline V CDR1 and CDR2: SGHDT, YYEEEE. The CDR3 totals 16 residues. Trimming cost V 1 base and J 2 bases; bases outside gene matches: 4. The DNA for the CDR3 is TGTGCCAGCAGCTTGCACAGGGGGCTCGGCAATCAGCCCCAGCATTTT. Translation gives CASSLHRGLGNQPQHF.

The chain joins TRBV19 to TRBJ1-2; D remains unclear. Trimming shortened V by 4 bases and J by 0 bases, and 18 bases separated the two germline ends. Germline-derived CDR1 and CDR2 are LNHDA and SQIVND (reference sequence). The CDR3 spans 17 residues. CDR3 residues: CASSTALRGYSNYGYTF. The DNA for the CDR3 is TGTGCCAGTAGTACCGCACTGAGAGGGTACTCTAACTATGGCTACACCTTC.

The V call is TRBV5-8, the J call TRBJ2-5; TRBD1 matches 10 bases. The CDR3 has 15 residues. Trimming cost V 4 bases and J 4 bases; bases outside gene matches: 7. Germline-derived CDR1 and CDR2 are SGHTS and YDEGEE. CDR3 coding DNA: TGTGCCAGCAGCCCAGGGACAGGGGATCCAGAGACCCAGTACTTC. This gives the protein CASSPGTGDPETQYF.

The V call is TRBV3-1 (or the pseudogene TRBV3-2), the J call TRBJ1-1; D uncertain. V was trimmed by 2 bases and J by 6 bases, leaving 7 bases between them. In germline, CDR1 is LGHDT, CDR2 YNNKEL (reference sequence). This CDR3 region has 12 residues. The DNA for the CDR3 is TGTGCCAGCAGCCAAAGTCGGGCTGAAGCTTTCTTT. This sequence encodes CASSQSRAEAFF.

This chain connects TRBV27 to TRBJ2-2, with unresolved D. With 5 bases removed from V and 7 bases from J, the gap between germline ends came to 20 bases. Germline V gene lookup returns CDR1 MNHEY and CDR2 SMNVEV (reference sequence). CDR3 length: 16 amino acids. Here the CDR3 reads CASSPRARIHRGELFF. The CDR3 DNA reads as TGTGCCAGCAGTCCCCGCGCGCGGATCCATCGCGGGGAGCTGTTTTTT.

The V gene is TRBV10-1, the J gene TRBJ1-1, with 9 bases matching TRBD1. The CDR3 is 15 residues long. The junction had 11 bases not matched to a gene; V was cut back by 8 bases and J by 4 bases. Germline CDR1 is WNHNN and CDR2 is SYGVQD (reference sequence). CDR3 coding DNA: TGCGCCAGCGCTCCCGGGACAGGGTTGGGCACTGAAGCTTTCTTT. Protein product: CASAPGTGLGTEAFF.

The rearrangement links TRBV2 to TRBJ2-2, with 7 bases identical to TRBD2. The V gene's germline CDR1 is SNHLY and CDR2 FYNNEI. Trimming at V came to 3 bases and at J to 4 bases, leaving 8 bases not matched to a gene. This CDR3 comprises 16 residues. The CDR3 is CASSERTRSSTGELFF. In nucleotides, the CDR3 is TGTGCCAGCAGTGAGCGGACTAGATCCTCCACCGGGGAGCTGTTTTTT.

The chain employs TRBV2 and TRBJ2-7; 8 bases match TRBD2. The CDR3 is 16 amino acids. J lost 5 bases, V lost 6 bases, and 15 bases had no gene match. Germline V gives CDR1 SNHLY, CDR2 FYNNEI. CDR3 nucleotides: TGTGCCAGCAGCCCAACCCGTCCGGGGGGGGCCAACGAGCAGTACTTC. Translating it yields CASSPTRPGGANEQYF. Full variable domain (outside the CDR3, taken from reference TRBV2 and TRBJ2-7): EPEVTQTPSHQVTQMGQEVILRCVPISNHLYFYWYRQILGQKVEFLVSFYNNEISEKSEIFDDQFSVERPDGSNFTLKIRSTKLEDSAMYFCASSPTRPGGANEQYFGPGTRLTVT.

The CDR3 here is CASRPRPGGSLQETQYF. For the CDR3, the DNA is TGTGCCAGCAGACCGAGACCCGGGGGGTCGTTACAAGAGACCCAGTACTTC. This chain links TRBV7-9 with TRBJ2-5, with 7 bases fitting TRBD2. The germline V gene has CDR1 SEHNR and CDR2 FQNEAQ (reference sequence). The CDR3 spans 17 residues. With V trimmed by 6 bases and J by 2 bases, 15 bases remained unmatched.

This clone was seen more than once but under ten times. The genes are TRBV11-2 and TRBJ2-5, with TRBD2 identical over 10 bases. Germline assignment: CDR1 SGHAT and CDR2 FQNNGV. V gave up 6 bases and J gave up 5 bases; unmatched junction bases: 12. The CDR3 sequence is 16 residues long. CDR3 sequence reads: CASRSSGRRVRETQYF. The DNA for the CDR3 is TGTGCCAGCAGATCTAGCGGGAGAAGAGTTAGGGAGACCCAGTACTTC.

The rearrangement joins TRBV24-1 to TRBJ1-5; D is possibly TRBD1 (6 bases). CDR3 length equals 13 residues. V was clipped by 5 bases and J by 9 bases, with 13 bases between them. Germline V CDR1 and CDR2: KGHDR, SFDVKD. CDR3 sequence reads: CATSATGEGPQHF. CDR3 nucleotide sequence: TGTGCCACCAGTGCGACAGGCGAAGGGCCCCAGCATTTT.

The chain carries TRBV5-4 and TRBJ2-3; TRBD2 matches 9 bases. Germline-derived CDR1 and CDR2 are SGHNT and YYREEE (reference sequence). CDR3 size: 16 residues. The junction had 7 bases not matched to a gene; V was cut back by 2 bases and J by 3 bases. This CDR3 is CASSFGGGALTDTQYF. Here the CDR3 DNA reads TGTGCCAGCAGCTTTGGCGGGGGGGCCCTAACAGATACGCAGTATTTT.

The V gene is TRBV24-1, the J gene TRBJ2-7; TRBD1 matches 7 bases. Per germline, CDR1 KGHDR and CDR2 SFDVKD. The V and J ends lost 7 bases and 0 bases, in that order; junction bases with no gene match: 14. The CDR3 consists of 17 residues. CDR3 sequence (DNA): TGTGCCACCAGCACGCTGGACAGGCCTCGGAGCTCCTACGAGCAGTACTTC. This sequence encodes CATSTLDRPRSSYEQYF.

The V call is TRBV19, the J call TRBJ1-2; 9 nucleotides line up with TRBD1. This CDR3 has 13 residues. V dropped 6 bases and J dropped 2; count of bases not matched to a gene: 1. The germline gives CDR1 LNHDA, CDR2 SQIVND (reference sequence). CDR3 sequence reads: CASRGQGNYGYTF. The CDR3 DNA follows: TGTGCCAGTAGGGGACAGGGCAACTATGGCTACACCTTC.

V is TRBV5-1 and J is TRBJ2-3; unclear D gene. The CDR3 runs to 14 residues. V was pared by 1 base and J by 7 bases, with 13 bases between. Germline CDR1 and CDR2: SGHRS and YFSETQ. The CDR3 sequence is CASSLMLTVNTQYF. The CDR3 DNA reads as TGCGCCAGCAGCTTGATGCTTACGGTAAATACGCAGTATTTT.

The chain links TRBV5-1 to TRBJ2-5; TRBD2 agrees at 9 bases. The CDR3 covers 16 residues. The V and J ends lost 4 bases and 5 bases, in that order; junction bases with no gene match: 12. Germline values: CDR1 SGHRS, CDR2 YFSETQ. The CDR3 DNA reads as TGCGCCAGCAGCGGCGGGGGGGGACCCCCTCGGGAGACCCAGTACTTC. Amino acid sequence: CASSGGGGPPRETQYF. Complete variable domain (other parts from reference TRBV5-1 and TRBJ2-5): KAGVTQTPRYLIKTRGQQVTLSCSPISGHRSVSWYQQTPGQGLQFLFEYFSETQRNKGNFPGRFSGRQFSNSRSEMNVSTLELGDSALYLCASSGGGGPPRETQYFGPGTRLLVL.